The present entry profiles one TCR beta chain with its context. What it recognizes is unknown. Amplification used 60 Vbeta primers and 13 Jbeta primers. Sequencing was performed with immunoSEQ multiplex PCR; in TCRdb, only in-frame clones are kept and a portion is missing. The table shows about 140,000 clones, with nearly 80% occurring only once. These data originate in a study of cytomegalovirus exposure and HLA in healthy donors. Study-wide results and limits: V segments that were indistinguishable, TRBV6-2 and TRBV6-3 among them, were omitted from analysis. A later analysis showed that HLA-associated TCR beta chains had undergone more clonal expansion than equally common others. Most sequenced TCRs were rare (though some public TCRs occurred in many donors).

The J segment lost 4 bases and the V segment lost 1 base, leaving 9 bases of the junction unmatched. This CDR3 is 18 amino acids long. From germline, CDR1 is SGHTA and CDR2 FQGNSA. The chain recombines TRBV7-2 with TRBJ2-3; TRBD2 matches 12 bases. This receptor was taken from a woman in her forties in good health and CMV-seronegative. Sequencing used PBMCs. In DNA, the CDR3 is TGTGCCAGCAGCTTAGTCTTACTAGCGGGAGGCGGGGCAGATACGCAGTATTTT. As protein: CASSLVLLAGGGADTQYF.